Presented here are 7 T cell receptor beta chains from one specimen sequenced in a study of technical replicates of blood from several donors. This table comes from immunoSEQ multiplex PCR, and its TCRdb copy is limited to in-frame clones, with some not included. The table includes more than 65,000 clones, 90% to 95% detected once. Material: T cells isolated from PBMCs. The source of these receptors is a human donor in good health.

The V gene is TRBV5-1, the J gene TRBJ2-3; 8 positions match TRBD1. The CDR3 has 16 residues. Germline V gene sequence: CDR1 SGHRS, CDR2 YFSETQ. J gave up 2 bases and V 4 bases, and 9 bases lay outside the gene matches. The DNA of the CDR3 is TGCGCCAGCAGCGAGACAGGGGTGGCCCTCACAGATACGCAGTATTTT. Protein product: CASSETGVALTDTQYF.

The chain couples TRBV30 to TRBJ2-1; unclear D gene. V was pared by 5 bases and J by 4 bases, with 18 bases between. This CDR3 is built from 15 residues. Germline CDR1 and CDR2: GTSNPN and SVGIG (reference sequence). CDR3 residues: CAWGSITENYNEQFF. The CDR3 region has the DNA TGTGCCTGGGGTAGTATCACAGAGAATTACAATGAGCAGTTCTTC.

The rearrangement uses TRBV28 and TRBJ2-7; 9 nucleotides agree with TRBD1. Trimming at V came to 1 base and at J to 4 bases, leaving 5 bases not matched to a gene. Germline lookup yields CDR1 MDHEN and CDR2 SYDVKM. The CDR3 consists of 15 residues. The CDR3 here is CASSLLGTGRYEQYF. For the CDR3, the DNA is TGTGCCAGCAGTTTATTGGGGACAGGGCGGTACGAGCAGTACTTC.

The rearrangement links TRBV2 to TRBJ2-7, with 8 bases that match TRBD1. V lost 7 bases to trimming and J lost 0 bases; unmatched junction nucleotides: 8. The CDR3 is made up of 15 amino acids. The germline V gene has CDR1 SNHLY and CDR2 FYNNEI. CDR3 DNA: TGTGCCAGCACCATCTTCGGGACAGGCTCCTACGAGCAGTACTTC. This sequence encodes CASTIFGTGSYEQYF.

The chain combines TRBV7-2 with TRBJ2-5, with unresolved D. Germline CDR1 is SGHTA and CDR2 is FQGNSA. Trimming left V 5 bases short and J 5 bases short, with 15 bases between. CDR3 length equals 14 residues. CDR3 sequence: CASSVVNSRETQYF. CDR3 nucleotide sequence: TGTGCCAGCAGCGTCGTCAATAGTCGGGAGACCCAGTACTTC.

The V call is TRBV6-1, the J call TRBJ2-5; D may be TRBD2 (6 bases). CDR1 is MNHNS and CDR2 is SASEGT in the germline V gene. Trimming took 2 bases from V and 5 from J, leaving 9 bases between them. CDR3 length equals 13 residues. This CDR3 is CASSEWDFETQYF. CDR3 nucleotides: TGTGCCAGCAGTGAATGGGACTTTGAGACCCAGTACTTC.

V is TRBV11-1 and J is TRBJ2-1; 7 bases fit TRBD2. V shed 4 bases, J shed 7 bases, and the junction held 13 bases outside the gene matches. CDR3 size: 16 residues. Germline-derived CDR1 and CDR2 are SGHAT and FQDESV (reference sequence). This chain's CDR3 is CASSSTRGGTPNEQFF. The DNA of the CDR3 is TGTGCCAGCAGCTCAACACGGGGAGGGACGCCTAATGAGCAGTTCTTC.